These T cell receptor beta chains were read from a single sample in a study of T cell repertoires in cytomegalovirus infection. Antigens of these TCRs are unknown. MiXCR, run by TCRdb on the reads, gives a single entry per CDR3 protein. Counted here are roughly 500,000 distinct CDR3 sequences, roughly a third occurring once; the ten biggest clones make up about a sixth. This specimen consisted of cultured PBMCs, obtained from culture after CMV antigen stimulation. These receptors originate from a human donor in good health (CMV status not recorded). Some clones in this sample may be carry-over from other donors' samples. Both conserved end residues are part of each CDR3. Fields, in order: clone size, J gene, V gene, D gene, CDR3 DNA, CDR3 protein. A D gene is named only where the DNA matches it firmly. A row's size may be missing; if present it is once, few, many or a size class.

clone size: .; J gene: TRBJ2-5; V gene: TRBV19; D gene: .; CDR3 DNA: TGTGCCAGTAGTATAGTAAACCAAGAGACCCAGTACTTC; CDR3 protein: CASSIVNQETQYF
clone size: many; J gene: TRBJ1-5; V gene: TRBV7-2; D gene: TRBD1; CDR3 DNA: TGTGCCAGCAGCTCCGGGACAGGGTACAATCAGCCCCAGCATTTT; CDR3 protein: CASSSGTGYNQPQHF
clone size: .; J gene: TRBJ2-1; V gene: TRBV25-1; D gene: .; CDR3 DNA: TGTGCCAGCAGTCACCAGGGGAATGAGCAGTTCTTC; CDR3 protein: CASSHQGNEQFF
clone size: .; J gene: TRBJ2-5; V gene: TRBV18; D gene: .; CDR3 DNA: TGTGCCAGCGGGTCAAACCAAGAGACCCAGTACTTC; CDR3 protein: CASGSNQETQYF
clone size: .; J gene: TRBJ2-5; V gene: TRBV28; D gene: .; CDR3 DNA: TGTGCCAGCAGTAGCAGACCCGAGACCCAGTACTTC; CDR3 protein: CASSSRPETQYF
clone size: few; J gene: TRBJ1-1; V gene: TRBV7-9; D gene: .; CDR3 DNA: TGTGCCAGCAGTTTGCGTGGGGCAGCCGTTCGGAACACTGAAGCTTTCTTT; CDR3 protein: CASSLRGAAVRNTEAFF
clone size: .; J gene: TRBJ2-2; V gene: TRBV7-3; D gene: TRBD1; CDR3 DNA: TGTGCCAGCAGCTCGACCTACAGGGGAAACGGGGAGCTGTTTTTT; CDR3 protein: CASSSTYRGNGELFF
clone size: .; J gene: TRBJ1-1; V gene: TRBV6-5; D gene: .; CDR3 DNA: TGTGCCAGCAGCCGAGGGACTTCGACTGAAGCTTTCTTT; CDR3 protein: CASSRGTSTEAFF
clone size: .; J gene: TRBJ2-5; V gene: TRBV7-2; D gene: .; CDR3 DNA: TGTGCCAGCAGCTCCCTGGCGGAGAGACAAGAGACCCAGTACTTC; CDR3 protein: CASSSLAERQETQYF
clone size: few; J gene: TRBJ2-7; V gene: TRBV28; D gene: .; CDR3 DNA: TGTGCCAGCGCGTTATTATCCGACTCGAGAAACCCCTACGAGCAGTACTTC; CDR3 protein: CASALLSDSRNPYEQYF
clone size: few; J gene: TRBJ1-2; V gene: TRBV12-3/TRBV12-4; D gene: .; CDR3 DNA: TGTGCCAGCAGTTCTCCGTCCCTTGGGAGGCACTCCAACTATGGCTACACCTTC; CDR3 protein: CASSSPSLGRHSNYGYTF
clone size: .; J gene: TRBJ2-1; V gene: TRBV6-2/TRBV6-3; D gene: TRBD2; CDR3 DNA: TGTGCCAGCAGCTTACGTGGGGGAGGGATCTACAATGAGCAGTTCTTC; CDR3 protein: CASSLRGGGIYNEQFF
clone size: few; J gene: TRBJ2-7; V gene: TRBV7-9; D gene: TRBD2; CDR3 DNA: TGTGCCAGCAGCTTAGATCTAGCGGGAGGGTCCTACGAGCAGTACTTC; CDR3 protein: CASSLDLAGGSYEQYF
clone size: .; J gene: TRBJ2-2; V gene: TRBV28; D gene: .; CDR3 DNA: TGTGCCAGCAGTTTACAGCCGATCCGCTGGAACGGGTGCACCGGGGAGCTGTTTTTT; CDR3 protein: CASSLQPIRWNGCTGELFF
clone size: many; J gene: TRBJ2-7; V gene: TRBV6-1; D gene: TRBD1; CDR3 DNA: TGTGCCAGCACCTTGGACCGGGACAGGGACGAGCAGTACTTC; CDR3 protein: CASTLDRDRDEQYF
clone size: once; J gene: TRBJ2-2; V gene: TRBV6-2/TRBV6-3; D gene: TRBD2; CDR3 DNA: TGTGCCAGCAGCGGGACCGGGACTAGCTTTCCCGGGGAGCTGTTTTTT; CDR3 protein: CASSGTGTSFPGELFF
clone size: .; J gene: TRBJ1-1; V gene: TRBV28; D gene: .; CDR3 DNA: TGTGCCAGCCTTGATCGGACTGAAGCTTTCTTT; CDR3 protein: CASLDRTEAFF
clone size: few; J gene: TRBJ2-1; V gene: TRBV12-3/TRBV12-4; D gene: .; CDR3 DNA: TGTGCCAGCACTCCCGGCCGGAGATACAATGAGCAGTTCTTC; CDR3 protein: CASTPGRRYNEQFF
clone size: .; J gene: TRBJ2-7; V gene: TRBV12-3/TRBV12-4; D gene: .; CDR3 DNA: TGTGCCAGCAGTTCATACAGTTCCTACGAGCAGTACTTC; CDR3 protein: CASSSYSSYEQYF
clone size: .; J gene: TRBJ2-3; V gene: TRBV6-5; D gene: .; CDR3 DNA: TGTGCCAGCAGTTACTCGAATCCTTACACAGATACGCAGTATTTT; CDR3 protein: CASSYSNPYTDTQYF
clone size: few; J gene: TRBJ1-1; V gene: TRBV11-2; D gene: .; CDR3 DNA: TGTGCCAGCAGGGCAGGGGTTAACACTGAAGCTTTCTTT; CDR3 protein: CASRAGVNTEAFF
clone size: few; J gene: TRBJ1-2; V gene: TRBV7-2; D gene: TRBD1; CDR3 DNA: TGTGCCAGCAGCTCGGGACAGGACACGTATGGCTACACCTTC; CDR3 protein: CASSSGQDTYGYTF
clone size: .; J gene: TRBJ1-1; V gene: TRBV20-1; D gene: .; CDR3 DNA: TGCAGTGCCACTGGACCCGGGGGCACTGAAGCTTTCTTT; CDR3 protein: CSATGPGGTEAFF
clone size: few; J gene: TRBJ2-7; V gene: TRBV27; D gene: TRBD2; CDR3 DNA: TGTGCCAGCAGTGCGAGCGGGAGGTACGAGCAGTACTTC; CDR3 protein: CASSASGRYEQYF
clone size: .; J gene: TRBJ2-5; V gene: TRBV11-3; D gene: TRBD2; CDR3 DNA: TGTGCCAGCAGCGAGACTAGCGGGATTGAGACCCAGTACTTC; CDR3 protein: CASSETSGIETQYF
clone size: once; J gene: TRBJ1-2; V gene: TRBV13; D gene: TRBD1; CDR3 DNA: TGTGCCAGCAGCATCCGGACAGGGGGAGACCTCTACACCTTC; CDR3 protein: CASSIRTGGDLYTF
clone size: few; J gene: TRBJ2-3; V gene: TRBV19; D gene: .; CDR3 DNA: TGTGCCGCCTCGCCAATCGGCACAGATACGCAGTATTTT; CDR3 protein: CAASPIGTDTQYF
clone size: .; J gene: TRBJ2-7; V gene: TRBV28; D gene: .; CDR3 DNA: TGTGCCAGCAGTTTCGGTAGCGCAGACTCCTACGAGCAGTACTTC; CDR3 protein: CASSFGSADSYEQYF
clone size: many; J gene: TRBJ2-3; V gene: TRBV7-2; D gene: .; CDR3 DNA: TGTGCCAGCAGGAATTACCGGGGAGATACGCAGTATTTT; CDR3 protein: CASRNYRGDTQYF
clone size: .; J gene: TRBJ2-7; V gene: TRBV20-1; D gene: TRBD1; CDR3 DNA: TGCAGTGTATCTGGGACAGCCATCAACTACGAGCAGTACTTC; CDR3 protein: CSVSGTAINYEQYF
clone size: .; J gene: TRBJ1-4; V gene: TRBV7-8; D gene: TRBD1; CDR3 DNA: TGTGCCAGCAGCTTAGGACGGACAGGGAGGTATCTGTTTTTT; CDR3 protein: CASSLGRTGRYLFF
clone size: .; J gene: TRBJ1-1; V gene: TRBV11-3; D gene: .; CDR3 DNA: TGTGCCAGCAACCCCCGAGGGGGAAGGAACACTGAAGCTTTCTTT; CDR3 protein: CASNPRGGRNTEAFF
clone size: few; J gene: TRBJ2-1; V gene: TRBV12-3/TRBV12-4; D gene: .; CDR3 DNA: TGTGCCAGCAGCGGGACAATGGAGGGTGAGCAGTTCTTC; CDR3 protein: CASSGTMEGEQFF
clone size: few; J gene: TRBJ2-3; V gene: TRBV5-4; D gene: TRBD2; CDR3 DNA: TGTGCCAGCAGCTTACCAGCGGGAGTGGGTATTAGCACAGATACGCAGTATTTT; CDR3 protein: CASSLPAGVGISTDTQYF
clone size: .; J gene: TRBJ2-5; V gene: TRBV4-3; D gene: .; CDR3 DNA: TGCGCCAGCAGCCAAGAACGGGCGAGGGGTCGGACCCAGTACTTC; CDR3 protein: CASSQERARGRTQYF
clone size: .; J gene: TRBJ1-1; V gene: TRBV20-1; D gene: .; CDR3 DNA: TGCAGTCTCTGGCACATGAACACTGAAGCTTTCTTT; CDR3 protein: CSLWHMNTEAFF
clone size: few; J gene: TRBJ2-1; V gene: TRBV6-6; D gene: .; CDR3 DNA: TGTGCCAGCAGTTACTCTAGAGGGTACAATGAGCAGTTCTTC; CDR3 protein: CASSYSRGYNEQFF
clone size: few; J gene: TRBJ1-2; V gene: TRBV19; D gene: .; CDR3 DNA: TGTGCCAGTAGTATAATGGGGCACTATGGCTACACCTTC; CDR3 protein: CASSIMGHYGYTF
clone size: .; J gene: TRBJ2-1; V gene: TRBV11-3; D gene: TRBD2; CDR3 DNA: TGTGCCAGCAGTCACTACGGGACTACTAGTAACAATGAGCAGTTCTTC; CDR3 protein: CASSHYGTTSNNEQFF
clone size: .; J gene: TRBJ1-1; V gene: TRBV19; D gene: .; CDR3 DNA: TGTGCCAGTAGTACCCGCGGGCGTAACACTGAAGCTTTCTTT; CDR3 protein: CASSTRGRNTEAFF
clone size: .; J gene: TRBJ2-1; V gene: TRBV7-2; D gene: TRBD2; CDR3 DNA: TGTGCCAGCAGCTTAGTAGTTAGCGGGAGGGGGGGGTACAATGAGCAGTTCTTC; CDR3 protein: CASSLVVSGRGGYNEQFF
clone size: .; J gene: TRBJ1-5; V gene: TRBV19; D gene: .; CDR3 DNA: TGTGCCAGTAAAATGGGATCTCAGCCCCAGCATTTT; CDR3 protein: CASKMGSQPQHF
clone size: .; J gene: TRBJ2-1; V gene: TRBV7-9; D gene: .; CDR3 DNA: TGTGCCAGCAGAGTATACAATGAGCAGTTCTTC; CDR3 protein: CASRVYNEQFF
clone size: .; J gene: TRBJ2-5; V gene: TRBV28; D gene: TRBD2; CDR3 DNA: TGTGCCAGCAGTTTATCTCTAGCGGGAGCTGGGACTCACGAGACCCAGTACTTC; CDR3 protein: CASSLSLAGAGTHETQYF
clone size: .; J gene: TRBJ2-3; V gene: TRBV12-3/TRBV12-4; D gene: TRBD2; CDR3 DNA: TGTGCCAGCAGCCGACGTGGGGCTAGCGGCACCACAGATACGCAGTATTTT; CDR3 protein: CASSRRGASGTTDTQYF
clone size: .; J gene: TRBJ2-1; V gene: TRBV7-3; D gene: .; CDR3 DNA: TGTGCCAGCAGCTTAGATGGGTCCTCACACAATGAGCAGTTCTTC; CDR3 protein: CASSLDGSSHNEQFF
clone size: .; J gene: TRBJ2-1; V gene: TRBV5-6; D gene: TRBD2; CDR3 DNA: TGTGCCAGCAGCACCCCCGGGACTAGCGGGAGGTCGGATGAGCAGTTCTTC; CDR3 protein: CASSTPGTSGRSDEQFF
clone size: .; J gene: TRBJ2-1; V gene: TRBV29-1; D gene: .; CDR3 DNA: TGCAGTCCTTGGACCTTGAGGAATGAGCAGTTCTTC; CDR3 protein: CSPWTLRNEQFF
clone size: .; J gene: TRBJ2-5; V gene: TRBV20-1; D gene: .; CDR3 DNA: TGCAGTGCTTTGCCGGGACTCGGCCAAGAGACCCAGTACTTC; CDR3 protein: CSALPGLGQETQYF
clone size: .; J gene: TRBJ2-6; V gene: TRBV2; D gene: .; CDR3 DNA: TGTGCCCTCAAGGCTGAAACCTCTGGGGCCAACGTCCTGACTTTC; CDR3 protein: CALKAETSGANVLTF
clone size: .; J gene: TRBJ2-1; V gene: TRBV6-1; D gene: .; CDR3 DNA: TGTGCCAGCACCCTCCGACGGCGGGGTGGCTCCTACAATGAGCAGTTCTTC; CDR3 protein: CASTLRRRGGSYNEQFF
clone size: many; J gene: TRBJ2-3; V gene: TRBV7-2; D gene: .; CDR3 DNA: TGTGCCAGCAGCTTAGTTGGAGCCAGGAGCACAGATACGCAGTATTTT; CDR3 protein: CASSLVGARSTDTQYF
clone size: few; J gene: TRBJ2-1; V gene: TRBV7-8; D gene: .; CDR3 DNA: TGTGCCAGCAGTTTCGCTGAGGGGTCCTACAATGAGCAGTTCTTC; CDR3 protein: CASSFAEGSYNEQFF
clone size: .; J gene: TRBJ2-3; V gene: TRBV6-1; D gene: TRBD1; CDR3 DNA: TGTGCCAGCAGTTTACAGGGGGATACGCAGTATTTT; CDR3 protein: CASSLQGDTQYF